This TCR beta chain was obtained from a study of blood T cell repertoires in COVID-19. Background on the study: There were acute and convalescent COVID-19 samples, and they came from the United States, Italy and Spain. Nucleic acid was either cDNA or gDNA, and it came from T cells, B-cell-depleted T cells, or PBMCs.

Original processing notes: Estimation of nucleated cell counts relied on the amplification of reference gene primers. TCRdb keeps only in-frame clones here, not all; method: immunoSEQ multiplex PCR. That table furnishes V, J and clone size, whereas the DNA furnished D and trimming. The data hold about 98,000 clones, with roughly 80% observed a single time. The germline V gene has CDR1 SGHTS and CDR2 YDEGEE. CDR3 size: 14 residues. The V gene end was trimmed by 4 bases and the J gene end by 4 bases; junction bases not matched to a gene: 6. Material for sequencing was peripheral blood. The chain employs TRBV5-8 and TRBJ2-3; 7 bases fit TRBD1. This receptor was obtained from a woman older than 75 with acute or convalescent COVID-19. CDR3 residues: CASSLTGNPDTQYF. DNA of the CDR3: TGTGCCAGCAGCCTGACAGGGAACCCAGATACGCAGTATTTT.